The 4 T cell receptor beta chains below all came from one sample that was sequenced in a study of T cells in Graves' hyperthyroidism and ophthalmopathy. The investigators amplified TCR beta CDR3 regions from RNA transcripts. A set of HTBI primers served as the primers for a first-round RT-PCR of the TCR CDR3. TCRdb re-called the multiplex PCR reads with MiXCR, one entry per CDR3 protein. The profile shows some 560,000 distinct CDR3 sequences, 13% to 15% of them singletons. The sequencing sample was made of blood. The receptors originated from a woman in her thirties or forties with Graves' hyperthyroidism.

In this sample, this clonotype turned up many times. V usage is TRBV20-1 and J usage is TRBJ2-5, with 12 nucleotides matching TRBD1. The CDR3 sequence is 14 residues long. Germline lookup yields CDR1 DFQATT and CDR2 SNEGSKA (reference sequence). Trimming took 4 bases from V and 5 from J; bases not matched to a gene: 5. CDR3 DNA sequence: TGCAGTGCTACAGGGACAGGGGGCGCGGAGACCCAGTACTTC. Translation gives CSATGTGGAETQYF.

This clonotype showed up many times. The chain couples TRBV28 to TRBJ2-1; weak D call: TRBD1 (5 bases). The V end was cut by 8 bases, the J end by 0 bases, with 17 bases between. Germline V gives CDR1 MDHEN, CDR2 SYDVKM. The CDR3 length is 16 residues. The CDR3 DNA reads as TGTGCCAGCCCCCCCAACAGGATGAGCTCCTACAATGAGCAGTTCTTC. As protein: CASPPNRMSSYNEQFF. The whole variable domain, remainder taken from reference TRBV28 and TRBJ2-1, is DVKVTQSSRYLVKRTGEKVFLECVQDMDHENMFWYRQDPGLGLRLIYFSYDVKMKEKGDIPEGYSVSREKKERFSLILESASTNQTSMYLCASPPNRMSSYNEQFFGPGTRLTVL.

In its sample, this clonotype was seen many times. The CDR3 here is CASSYSIYSYNEQFF. DNA of the CDR3: TGTGCCAGCAGTTACTCCATCTACTCCTACAATGAGCAGTTCTTC. V and J are TRBV6-6 and TRBJ2-1; D ambiguous. The CDR3 has 15 amino acids. Germline values: CDR1 MNHNY, CDR2 SVGAGI (reference sequence). V was cut by 0 bases and J by 0 bases, with 6 bases left in between.

This clonotype was recorded many times. V and J are TRBV30 and TRBJ1-5, with TRBD1 as a possible D gene (5 bases). V was cut by 2 bases and J by 7 bases, with 15 bases left in between. Germline V CDR1 and CDR2: GTSNPN, SVGIG (reference sequence). The CDR3 has 14 residues. The CDR3 region has the DNA TGTGCCTGGAGTAAGACCGGGGCAGGGCAGCCCCAGCATTTT. This encodes CAWSKTGAGQPQHF.